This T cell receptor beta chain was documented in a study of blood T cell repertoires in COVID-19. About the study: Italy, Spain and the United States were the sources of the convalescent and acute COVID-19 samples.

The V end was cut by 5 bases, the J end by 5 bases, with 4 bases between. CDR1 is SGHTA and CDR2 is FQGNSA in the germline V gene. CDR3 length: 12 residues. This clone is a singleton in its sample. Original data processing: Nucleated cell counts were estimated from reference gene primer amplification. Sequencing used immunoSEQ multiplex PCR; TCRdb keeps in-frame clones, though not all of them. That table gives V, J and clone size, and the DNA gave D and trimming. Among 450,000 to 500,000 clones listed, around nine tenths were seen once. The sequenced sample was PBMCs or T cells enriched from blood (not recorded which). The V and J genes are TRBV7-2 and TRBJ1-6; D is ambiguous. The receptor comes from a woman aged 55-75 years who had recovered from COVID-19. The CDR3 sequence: CASSEDNSPLHF. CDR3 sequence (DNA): TGTGCCAGCAGCGAGGATAATTCACCCCTCCACTTT.